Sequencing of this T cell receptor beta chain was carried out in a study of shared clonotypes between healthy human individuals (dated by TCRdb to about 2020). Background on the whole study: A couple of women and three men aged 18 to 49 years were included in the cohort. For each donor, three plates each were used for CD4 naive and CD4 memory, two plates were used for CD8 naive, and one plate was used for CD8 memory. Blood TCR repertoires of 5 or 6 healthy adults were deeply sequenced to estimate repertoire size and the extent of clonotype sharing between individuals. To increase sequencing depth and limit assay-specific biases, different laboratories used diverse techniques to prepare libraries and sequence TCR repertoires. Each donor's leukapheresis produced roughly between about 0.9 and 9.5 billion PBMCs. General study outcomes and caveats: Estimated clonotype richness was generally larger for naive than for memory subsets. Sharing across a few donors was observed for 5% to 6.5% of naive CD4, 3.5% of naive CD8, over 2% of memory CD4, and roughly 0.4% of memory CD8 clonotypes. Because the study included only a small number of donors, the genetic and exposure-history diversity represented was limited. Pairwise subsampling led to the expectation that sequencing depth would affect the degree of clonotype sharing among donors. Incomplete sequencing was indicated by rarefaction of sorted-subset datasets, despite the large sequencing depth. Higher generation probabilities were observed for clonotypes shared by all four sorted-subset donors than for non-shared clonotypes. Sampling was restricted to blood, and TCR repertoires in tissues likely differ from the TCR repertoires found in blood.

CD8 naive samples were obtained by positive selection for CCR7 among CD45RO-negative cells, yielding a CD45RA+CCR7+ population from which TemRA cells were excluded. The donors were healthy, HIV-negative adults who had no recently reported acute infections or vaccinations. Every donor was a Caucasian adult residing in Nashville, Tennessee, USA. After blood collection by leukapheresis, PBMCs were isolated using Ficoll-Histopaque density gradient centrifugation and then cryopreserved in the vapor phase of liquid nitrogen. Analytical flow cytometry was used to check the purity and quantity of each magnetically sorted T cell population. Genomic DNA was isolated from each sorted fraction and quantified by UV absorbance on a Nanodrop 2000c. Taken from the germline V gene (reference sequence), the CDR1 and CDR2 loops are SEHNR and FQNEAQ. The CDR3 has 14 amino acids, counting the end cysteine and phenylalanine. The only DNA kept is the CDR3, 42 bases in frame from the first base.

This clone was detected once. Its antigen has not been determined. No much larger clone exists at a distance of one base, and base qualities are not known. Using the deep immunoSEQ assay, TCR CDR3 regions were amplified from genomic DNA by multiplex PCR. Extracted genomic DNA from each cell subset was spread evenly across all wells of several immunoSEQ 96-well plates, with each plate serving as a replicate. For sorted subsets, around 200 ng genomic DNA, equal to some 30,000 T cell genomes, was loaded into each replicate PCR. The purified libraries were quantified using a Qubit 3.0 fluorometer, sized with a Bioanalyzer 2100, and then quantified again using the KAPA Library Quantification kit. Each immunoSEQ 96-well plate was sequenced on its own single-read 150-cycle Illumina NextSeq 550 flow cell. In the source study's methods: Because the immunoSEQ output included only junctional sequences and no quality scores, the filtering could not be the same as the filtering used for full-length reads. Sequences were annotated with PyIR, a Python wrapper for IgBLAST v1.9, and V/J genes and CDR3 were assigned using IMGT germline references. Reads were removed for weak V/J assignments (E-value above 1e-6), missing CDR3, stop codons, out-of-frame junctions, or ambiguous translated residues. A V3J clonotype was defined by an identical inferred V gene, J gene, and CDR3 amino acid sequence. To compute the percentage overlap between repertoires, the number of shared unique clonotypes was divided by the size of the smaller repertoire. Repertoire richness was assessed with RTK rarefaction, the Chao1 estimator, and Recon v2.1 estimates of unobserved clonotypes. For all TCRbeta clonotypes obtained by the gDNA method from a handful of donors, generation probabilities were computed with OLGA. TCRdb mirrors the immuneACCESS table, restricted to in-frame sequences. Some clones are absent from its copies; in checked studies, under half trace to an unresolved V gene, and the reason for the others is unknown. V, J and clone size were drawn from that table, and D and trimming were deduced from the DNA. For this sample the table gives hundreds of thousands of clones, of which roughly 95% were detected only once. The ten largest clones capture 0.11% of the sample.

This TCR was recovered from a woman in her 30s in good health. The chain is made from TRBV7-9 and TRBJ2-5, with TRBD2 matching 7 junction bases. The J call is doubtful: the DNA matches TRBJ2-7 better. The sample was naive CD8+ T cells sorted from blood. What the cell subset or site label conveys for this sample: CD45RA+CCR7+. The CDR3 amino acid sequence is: CASSPASGSYEQYF. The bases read TGTGCCAGCAGCCCCGCTAGCGGCTCCTACGAGCAGTACTTC.